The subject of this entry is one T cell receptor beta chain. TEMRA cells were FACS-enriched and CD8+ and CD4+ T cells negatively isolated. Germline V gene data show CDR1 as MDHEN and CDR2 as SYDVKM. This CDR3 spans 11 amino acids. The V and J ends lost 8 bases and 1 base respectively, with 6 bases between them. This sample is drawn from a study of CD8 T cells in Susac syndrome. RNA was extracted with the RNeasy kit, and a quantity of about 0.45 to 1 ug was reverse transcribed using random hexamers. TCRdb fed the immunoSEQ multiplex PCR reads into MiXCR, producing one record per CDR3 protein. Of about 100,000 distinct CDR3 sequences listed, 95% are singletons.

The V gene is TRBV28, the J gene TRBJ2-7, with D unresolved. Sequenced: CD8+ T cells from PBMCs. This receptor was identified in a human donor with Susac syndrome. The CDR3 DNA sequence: TGTGCCAGCGAAGCTTCCTACGAGCAGTACTTC. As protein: CASEASYEQYF. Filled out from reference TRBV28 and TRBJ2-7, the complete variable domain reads DVKVTQSSRYLVKRTGEKVFLECVQDMDHENMFWYRQDPGLGLRLIYFSYDVKMKEKGDIPEGYSVSREKKERFSLILESASTNQTSMYLCASEASYEQYFGPGTRLTVT.